This T cell receptor beta chain was sequenced during a study of T-cell reconstitution after alpha-beta-depleted transplantation in children. V was clipped by 5 bases and J by 3 bases; unmatched bases: 5. The germline gives CDR1 DFQATT, CDR2 SNEGSKA (reference sequence). The CDR3 totals 14 residues. Using unique molecular identifiers, the investigators prepared the TCRbeta library. TCRdb used MiXCR to reprocess the PCR reads, holding one entry per CDR3 protein. The table records 300,000 to 350,000 distinct CDR3 sequences, 15% to 20% of them present only once. The specimen was PBMCs, mostly from graft donor cells, collected 360 days after TCRalphabeta/CD19-depleted stem cell transplant. This sequence was found in a male patient aged 2-15 years who had a stem cell transplant for acute lymphoblastic leukemia, so the T cells may come from the graft donor. The chain combines TRBV20-1 with TRBJ2-1; 9 bases align to TRBD2. Here the CDR3 reads CSASLAGFYNEQFF. As DNA, the CDR3 is TGCAGTGCTTCACTAGCGGGTTTCTACAATGAGCAGTTCTTC.